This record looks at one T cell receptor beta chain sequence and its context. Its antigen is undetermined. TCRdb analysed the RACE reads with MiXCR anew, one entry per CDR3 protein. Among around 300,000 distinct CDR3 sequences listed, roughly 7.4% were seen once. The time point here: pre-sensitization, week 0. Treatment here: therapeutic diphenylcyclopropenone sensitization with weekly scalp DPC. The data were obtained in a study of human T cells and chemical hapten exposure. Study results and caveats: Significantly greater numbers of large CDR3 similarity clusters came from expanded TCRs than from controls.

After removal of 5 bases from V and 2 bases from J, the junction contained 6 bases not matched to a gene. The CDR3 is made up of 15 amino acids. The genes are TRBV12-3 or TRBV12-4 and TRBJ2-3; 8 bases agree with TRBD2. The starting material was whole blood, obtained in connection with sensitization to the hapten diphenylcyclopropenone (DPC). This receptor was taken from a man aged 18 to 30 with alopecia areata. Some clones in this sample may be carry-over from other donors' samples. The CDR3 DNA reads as TGTGCCAGCAGTCCCGGGACTAGGGTCACAGATACGCAGTATTTT. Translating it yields CASSPGTRVTDTQYF.